Presented here are 32 T cell receptor beta chains from one specimen sequenced in a study of blood T cell repertoires in COVID-19. Some clones are missing from TCRdb's copy, which holds only in-frame ones; the method was immunoSEQ multiplex PCR. The sample includes 35,000 to 40,000 clones, roughly 80% seen only once; the top ten take around 1.6%. Sequenced material: peripheral blood. Source of these receptors: a man in his 60s with COVID-19, enrolled during active disease.

The chain carries TRBV18 and TRBJ2-7; 10 bases match TRBD1. V was clipped by 6 bases and J by 2 bases; unmatched bases: 7. CDR3 length: 15 amino acids. Germline V gene sequence: CDR1 KGHSH, CDR2 LQKENI. DNA for the CDR3: TGTGCCAGCTCCCAGGGACAGGGGAGGGCCTACGAGCAGTACTTC. Translating it yields CASSQGQGRAYEQYF. Full variable domain (outside the CDR3, taken from reference TRBV18 and TRBJ2-7): NAGVMQNPRHLVRRRGQEARLRCSPMKGHSHVYWYRQLPEEGLKFMVYLQKENIIDESGMPKERFSAEFPKEGPSILRIQQVVRGDSAAYFCASSQGQGRAYEQYFGPGTRLTVT.

The J gene is TRBJ1-5, the V gene TRBV30, with TRBD1 as a possible D gene (6 bases). V was clipped by 1 base and J by 6 bases, with 7 bases between them. The germline gives CDR1 GTSNPN, CDR2 SVGIG (reference sequence). CDR3 length: 12 residues. CDR3 bases: TGTGCCTGGAGTGAACAGGGTCAGCCCCAGCATTTT. Protein sequence: CAWSEQGQPQHF.

This rearrangement joins TRBV5-1 to TRBJ2-7; the D gene is possibly TRBD2 (6 bases). The germline V gene has CDR1 SGHRS and CDR2 YFSETQ. This CDR3 has 13 amino acids. Deletions cut 4 bases from V and 3 bases from J, with 11 bases between. The CDR3 spells CASSQQEGYEQYF. The CDR3 DNA is TGCGCCAGCAGCCAGCAGGAGGGCTACGAGCAGTACTTC.

V is TRBV5-6 and J is TRBJ2-2; D is possibly TRBD2 (6 bases). Germline-derived CDR1 and CDR2 are SGHDT and YYEEEE. V lost 3 bases and J lost 2, with 14 bases in between. The CDR3 runs 16 residues. Here the CDR3 DNA reads TGTGCCAGCAGCTCACCCGGGACTGATAACACCGGGGAGCTGTTTTTT. Its protein is CASSSPGTDNTGELFF.

The chain carries TRBV7-3 and TRBJ2-7; D unclear. The germline gives CDR1 SGHTA, CDR2 FQGTGA. With 2 bases removed from V and 0 bases from J, the gap between germline ends came to 8 bases. This CDR3 contains 14 residues. CDR3 in amino acids: CASSLAVTSYEQYF. Here the CDR3 DNA reads TGTGCCAGCAGCTTAGCGGTGACCTCCTACGAGCAGTACTTC.

The chain uses TRBV15 and TRBJ2-1; 10 positions agree with TRBD2. This CDR3 is 13 amino acids long. Germline V gene lookup returns CDR1 LNHNV and CDR2 YYDKDF (reference sequence). The V segment lost 11 bases and the J segment 9 bases; nucleotides outside the gene matches: 10. The CDR3 sequence is CAGSSGSRGEQFF. For the CDR3, the DNA is TGTGCCGGGTCTAGCGGGAGTAGGGGTGAGCAGTTCTTC.

This sequence joins TRBV6-1 and TRBJ1-3; maybe TRBD1 (6 bases). V was cut by 2 bases and J by 2 bases, with 7 bases left in between. The CDR3 loop spans 14 amino acids. The germline gives CDR1 MNHNS, CDR2 SASEGT. CDR3 region: CASSESGAGNTIYF. As DNA, the CDR3 is TGTGCCAGCAGTGAATCAGGGGCTGGAAACACCATATATTTT.

This clone was observed a few times. The rearrangement links TRBV18 to TRBJ1-5; D remains ambiguous. Trimming shortened V by 3 bases and J by 11 bases, and 17 bases separated the two germline ends. Germline values: CDR1 KGHSH, CDR2 LQKENI. The CDR3 sequence is 14 residues long. The CDR3 DNA follows: TGTGCCAGCTCACCTGAGAGGTCGGGGTCAGCCCAGCATTTT. Its protein product is CASSPERSGSAQHF.

The chain recombines TRBV3-1 (or the pseudogene TRBV3-2) with TRBJ1-1; D possibly corresponds to TRBD1 (5 bases). The CDR3 covers 13 residues. Germline CDR1 and CDR2: LGHDT and YNNKEL (reference sequence). The V end lost 4 bases, the J end lost 4 bases, and 10 bases lay between the germline ends. The CDR3 DNA sequence: TGTGCCAGCAGCCCCTGGGGGGGCACTGAAGCTTTCTTT. It encodes CASSPWGGTEAFF.

This chain joins TRBV9 and TRBJ2-7, with TRBD2 identical over 10 bases. Per the germline V gene, CDR1 is SGDLS and CDR2 is YYNGEE. The CDR3 sequence is 15 residues long. V trimming: 0 bases; J trimming: 2 bases; junction bases outside the gene matches: 2. The CDR3 protein is CASSVGAGGPYEQYF. Here the CDR3 DNA reads TGTGCCAGCAGCGTAGGAGCGGGAGGGCCCTACGAGCAGTACTTC.

The rearrangement uses TRBV7-2 and TRBJ1-3, with a possible D match to TRBD1 (6 bases). This CDR3 has 15 residues. The V end was cut by 5 bases, the J end by 4 bases, with 15 bases between. From germline, CDR1 is SGHTA and CDR2 FQGNSA. CDR3 in amino acids: CASSIQGIEGNTIYF. CDR3 in DNA: TGTGCCAGCAGCATCCAGGGGATAGAAGGAAACACCATATATTTT.

This rearrangement joins TRBV4-1 to TRBJ2-1; 10 bases map to TRBD2. The V gene's germline CDR1 is MGHRA and CDR2 YSYEKL. The junction had 2 bases not matched to a gene; V was cut back by 2 bases and J by 7 bases. CDR3 size: 14 residues. CDR3 bases: TGCGCCAGCAGCCAATCACTAGCGGGAAATGAGCAGTTCTTC. Amino acids: CASSQSLAGNEQFF.

The V gene is TRBV5-6, the J gene TRBJ1-2; 9 positions match TRBD1. Germline V lookup: CDR1 SGHDT, CDR2 YYEEEE. The CDR3 has 16 amino acids. Germline trimming cut 3 bases from V and 3 bases from J; bases unmatched to any gene: 9. The DNA of the CDR3 is TGTGCCAGCAGCTCCTACTGGACAGGGGACTACTATGGCTACACCTTC. Its translation: CASSSYWTGDYYGYTF.

The V call is TRBV3-1 (or the pseudogene TRBV3-2), the J call TRBJ1-2; D possibly corresponds to TRBD1 (5 bases). Trimming removed 0 bases at V and 0 bases at J, with 11 bases between. In germline, CDR1 is LGHDT, CDR2 YNNKEL (reference sequence). This CDR3 has 16 residues. CDR3 protein: CASSQEGDRTNYGYTF. The CDR3, as DNA: TGTGCCAGCAGCCAAGAGGGCGACAGAACTAACTATGGCTACACCTTC.

CDR3 in amino acids: CAISDRLNEKLFF. CDR3 in DNA: TGTGCCATCAGTGACAGGCTTAATGAAAAACTGTTTTTT. This chain links TRBV10-3 with TRBJ1-4; D unclear. CDR3 length equals 13 residues. V lost 3 bases and J lost 4, with 6 bases in between. CDR1 is ENHRY, CDR2 SYGVKD, per germline.

On this clone itself: Other DNA sequences in the same sample also yield this CDR3. The chain combines TRBV20-1 with TRBJ1-1, with unresolved D. The CDR3 runs to 11 residues. The germline V and J ends were trimmed by 5 bases and 1 base, with 5 bases remaining between them. The germline V gene encodes CDR1 DFQATT and CDR2 SNEGSKA (reference sequence). In nucleotides, the CDR3 is TGCAGTGCTCGACAGAACACTGAAGCTTTCTTT. As protein: CSARQNTEAFF.

The chain uses TRBV7-6 and TRBJ1-1, with 9 bases fitting TRBD1. Losses at the gene ends were 2 bases for V and 1 base for J; bases not matched to a gene: 2. The CDR3 contains 15 residues. Germline-derived CDR1 and CDR2 are SGHVS and FNYEAQ. The CDR3 protein is CASSLPGQGNTEAFF. CDR3 nucleotides: TGTGCCAGCAGCTTACCGGGACAGGGGAACACTGAAGCTTTCTTT.

V usage is TRBV10-2 and J usage is TRBJ1-1; 7 bases line up with TRBD1. CDR3 length equals 13 residues. The J segment lost 3 bases and the V segment lost 3 bases, leaving 1 base of the junction unmatched. CDR1 and CDR2 from the germline V gene are WSHSY and SAAADI. CDR3 loop: CASSETGDTEAFF. CDR3 in DNA: TGCGCCAGCAGTGAAACAGGGGACACTGAAGCTTTCTTT.

This clone came up once. This chain links TRBV5-1 with TRBJ1-2; 7 nucleotides agree with TRBD1. The V gene end was trimmed by 0 bases and the J gene end by 7 bases; junction bases not matched to a gene: 6. CDR3 length: 14 residues. CDR1 SGHRS and CDR2 YFSETQ come from the germline V gene. The CDR3 nucleotides are TGCGCCAGCAGCTTGGCGGAGGGGGCAGGTGGCTACACCTTC. It codes for CASSLAEGAGGYTF.

This chain connects TRBV6-5 to TRBJ1-1; unclear D gene. Germline V gives CDR1 MNHEY, CDR2 SVGAGI. Trimming stripped 4 bases from V and 11 bases from J, with 26 bases between. This CDR3 has 16 residues. CDR3 loop: CASSSFNTLRYGEAFF. Written as DNA, the CDR3 is TGTGCCAGCAGTTCCTTTAATACTTTAAGATACGGGGAGGCTTTCTTT.

This chain connects TRBV4-1 to TRBJ1-2, with 10 bases fitting TRBD1. Per the germline V gene, CDR1 is MGHRA and CDR2 is YSYEKL. There are 14 residues in the CDR3. J gave up 4 bases and V 2 bases, and 1 base lay outside the gene matches. The CDR3 region has the DNA TGCGCCAGCAGCCAAAGGACAGGGGGCTATGGCTACACCTTC. Translated: CASSQRTGGYGYTF.

The chain joins TRBV3-1 (or the pseudogene TRBV3-2) to TRBJ1-1; TRBD1 aligns across 8 bases. The ends lost 6 bases at V and 4 bases at J; junction bases unmatched: 1. The germline V gene has CDR1 LGHDT and CDR2 YNNKEL (reference sequence). The CDR3 is made up of 12 amino acids. The chain's CDR3 is CASRGQGTEAFF. CDR3 DNA: TGTGCCAGCAGAGGACAGGGCACTGAAGCTTTCTTT.

V is TRBV21-1 and J is TRBJ2-1; TRBD1, the table's D call, was not compared with the DNA. TRBV21-1 is assigned pseudogene status. The CDR3 contains 14 residues. The CDR3 reads CASTKGAEDNEQFF. The CDR3 DNA reads as TGTGCCAGTACTAAGGGGGCGGAAGACAATGAGCAGTTCTTC.

The chain carries TRBV9 and TRBJ1-4; D perhaps matches TRBD1 (5 bases). Trimming pared 0 bases from V and 7 bases from J, leaving 16 bases between. CDR1 and CDR2 from the germline V gene are SGDLS and YYNGEE. This CDR3 has 16 amino acids. DNA for the CDR3: TGTGCCAGCAGCGTAGGAGTCAGGGTTACGGGTGAAAAACTGTTTTTT. Encoded protein: CASSVGVRVTGEKLFF.

This clone was seen more than once but under ten times. The J gene is TRBJ2-2, the V gene TRBV4-3, with D possibly matching TRBD2 (6 bases). The germline V gene encodes CDR1 LGHNA and CDR2 YSLEER. V lost 3 bases and J lost 4, with 21 bases in between. CDR3 length: 18 amino acids. Here the CDR3 DNA reads TGCGCCAGCAGCCAGGAAATTAATCGGGGGATACTCACCGGGGAGCTGTTTTTT. The encoded protein is CASSQEINRGILTGELFF.

The V gene is TRBV5-1, the J gene TRBJ2-5; 9 nucleotides agree with TRBD2. Germline-derived CDR1 and CDR2 are SGHRS and YFSETQ. Trimming at V came to 4 bases and at J to 1 base, leaving 8 bases not matched to a gene. The CDR3 is 16 amino acids. CDR3 in DNA: TGCGCCAGCAGCCGATCAGCTAGCGGGGTCCAAGAGACCCAGTACTTC. This sequence encodes CASSRSASGVQETQYF.

CDR3 sequence (DNA): TGTGCCAGCGGCGGGGGTAGTGTCAGTGGCTACACCTTC. Protein product: CASGGGSVSGYTF. J is TRBJ1-2 and V is TRBV2, with a possible D match to TRBD1 (5 bases). CDR3 length equals 13 residues. Trimming cost V 8 bases and J 7 bases, with 17 bases left between them. The germline V gene encodes CDR1 SNHLY and CDR2 FYNNEI.

The rearrangement uses TRBV28 and TRBJ1-1; 7 bases fit TRBD1. The V gene end was trimmed by 4 bases and the J gene end by 3 bases; junction bases not matched to a gene: 8. There are 15 residues in the CDR3. Per the germline V gene, CDR1 is MDHEN and CDR2 is SYDVKM. The chain's CDR3 is CASSSTGTEDTEAFF. CDR3 nucleotide sequence: TGTGCCAGCAGTTCAACCGGGACAGAAGACACTGAAGCTTTCTTT.

The chain links TRBV29-1 to TRBJ1-2, with D unclear. The germline V gene has CDR1 SQVTM and CDR2 ANQGSEA. This CDR3 is 12 amino acids long. Deletions cut 3 bases from V and 7 bases from J, with 12 bases between. CDR3 in amino acids: CSVDSAGFGYTF. The CDR3 nucleotides are TGCAGCGTTGACTCAGCAGGCTTTGGCTACACCTTC.

This clone was detected only once. The DNA for the CDR3 is TGTGCCAGCAGCTTTCAGAACACTGAAGCTTTCTTT. Its translation is CASSFQNTEAFF. The chain has TRBV11-2 and TRBJ1-1, with D unresolved. Germline V CDR1 and CDR2: SGHAT, FQNNGV. V was cut by 3 bases and J by 1 base, with 3 bases left in between. CDR3 length equals 12 residues.

The V gene is TRBV7-6, the J gene TRBJ2-7; the D gene is possibly TRBD1 (6 bases). This CDR3 is 17 amino acids long. Deletions cut 1 base from V and 6 bases from J, with 22 bases between. Germline lookup yields CDR1 SGHVS and CDR2 FNYEAQ. The CDR3 DNA follows: TGTGCCAGCAGCTTAGTTTCGGGCAGGGGAGATTATAGCGAGCAGTACTTC. Protein: CASSLVSGRGDYSEQYF.

This chain uses TRBV24-1 with TRBJ2-2; the D gene is possibly TRBD2 (7 bases). The CDR3 runs to 14 residues. Deletions cut 11 bases from V and 7 bases from J, with 19 bases between. CDR1 is KGHDR and CDR2 is SFDVKD in the germline V gene. The CDR3 DNA follows: TGTGCCAGCGGGGGCTCGACAGAGAGCGGGGAGCTGTTTTTT. Amino acid sequence: CASGGSTESGELFF.